Listed below are T cell receptor beta chains from one sample, sequenced in a study of OX40 agonist ivuxolimab in advanced cancers. Method: immunoSEQ multiplex PCR; TCRdb's copy keeps in-frame clones and lacks some. There are about 61,000 clones in the sample; more than 65% occur only once, and under 0.65% lies in the top ten. The input for sequencing was CD4+ or CD8+ T cells sorted from blood, taken in a trial of the OX40 agonist ivuxolimab. The origin of the receptors is an adult with an advanced solid tumor such as melanoma, head and neck, liver or kidney cancer. The CDR3 runs from the conserved cysteine through the conserved F or W. The D gene is left open where the match is weak. Expanded clones get a size class; other rows say once, few or many, or leave the size out.

TRBJ2-1,TRBD2,TRBV2,.,TGTGCCAGCAGTCTCACCGGGACTAGCGGGAGCCATGAGCAGTTCTTC,CASSLTGTSGSHEQFF
TRBJ2-7,.,TRBV10-3,.,TGTGCCATCAGCCCCTCCCTCCGGGTTAGATACGAGCAGTACTTC,CAISPSLRVRYEQYF
TRBJ2-7,.,TRBV7-9,.,TGTGCCAGCAGCTTAGGGGTATCGGGGGGCCAGACCTACGAGCAGTACTTC,CASSLGVSGGQTYEQYF
TRBJ1-2,TRBD1,TRBV5-4,.,TGTGCCAGCAGCAGGACAGGGACCGTGGTTGAAATCCATGGCTACACCTTC,CASSRTGTVVEIHGYTF
TRBJ2-3,TRBD2,TRBV7-3,.,TGTGCCAGCAGCACACTAGCGGGAGCTTGGGATACGCAGTATTTT,CASSTLAGAWDTQYF
TRBJ2-2,TRBD1,TRBV2,.,TGTGCCAGCAGAACGGGACAGCCGAACACCGGGGAGCTGTTTTTT,CASRTGQPNTGELFF
TRBJ2-6,.,TRBV6-1,.,TGTGCCAGCCTAATCCGCGGTGGGGCCAACGTCCTGACTTTC,CASLIRGGANVLTF
TRBJ1-2,.,TRBV9,.,TGTGCCAGCAGCGCCGTCGCCGGGACGCAAGGCTACACCTTC,CASSAVAGTQGYTF
TRBJ2-5,.,TRBV6-6,.,TGTGCCAGCAGTAGCCCACGGCAGACCCAGTACTTC,CASSSPRQTQYF
TRBJ1-3,.,TRBV6-6,.,TGTGCCAGCGGCCGGGGGTCTGGAAACACCATATATTTT,CASGRGSGNTIYF
TRBJ2-7,.,TRBV21-1,.,TGTGCCAGCAGGGGACTCGACGAGCAGTACTTC,CASRGLDEQYF
TRBJ2-7,.,TRBV4-2,.,TGTGCCAGCAGCCAAGATGCATACGAGCAGTACTTC,CASSQDAYEQYF
TRBJ2-1,TRBD1,TRBV11-2,.,TGTGCCAGCAGCTTAACGACCGGGACAGGGGAGCAGTTCTTC,CASSLTTGTGEQFF
TRBJ2-3,TRBD1,TRBV7-9,.,TGTGCCAGCAGCTTGACAGGGGCCATCACAGATACGCAGTATTTT,CASSLTGAITDTQYF
TRBJ2-1,.,TRBV28,.,TGTGCCAGCAGTCCTGGGGGGCCTTTTAACTGGCCCTACAATGAGCAGTTCTTC,CASSPGGPFNWPYNEQFF
TRBJ2-1,TRBD2,TRBV9,.,TGTGCCAGCAGCGGTAGACTAGCCCAAGTGGGTGAGCAGTTCTTC,CASSGRLAQVGEQFF
TRBJ2-1,TRBD2,TRBV7-6,once,TGTGCCAGCAGCTTAGGGACTAGCGGGAGCGATGAGCAGTTCTTC,CASSLGTSGSDEQFF
TRBJ1-2,.,TRBV4-2,.,TGTGCCAGCAGCCAAGTTTCACAGATTAACTATGGCTACACCTTC,CASSQVSQINYGYTF
TRBJ1-1,.,TRBV6-1,once,TGTGCCAGCACCTACGGAGGGCAGGACACTGAAGCTTTCTTT,CASTYGGQDTEAFF
TRBJ2-3,.,TRBV7-8,.,TGTGCCAGCAGCTTAGATGGGAACACAGATACGCAGTATTTT,CASSLDGNTDTQYF
TRBJ2-7,.,TRBV5-1,few,TGCGCCAGCAGCACAACGGGACGATTGACCTACGAGCAGTACTTC,CASSTTGRLTYEQYF
TRBJ2-1,.,TRBV7-2,.,TGTGCCAGCAGCTTAGGGGGGAGTCGGAATGAGCAGTTCTTC,CASSLGGSRNEQFF
TRBJ2-3,.,TRBV7-2,.,TGTGCCAGCAGCCGACTTCTGAGCGGAGCCTCAGATACGCAGTATTTT,CASSRLLSGASDTQYF
TRBJ2-2,TRBD1,TRBV2,.,TGTGCCAGCAGGAAACAGAGACAGGGAAACACCGGGGAGCTGTTTTTT,CASRKQRQGNTGELFF
TRBJ1-4,TRBD1,TRBV6-6,.,TGTGCCAGCAGACCGACAGGGGATAATGAAAAACTGTTTTTT,CASRPTGDNEKLFF
TRBJ2-1,.,TRBV5-6,.,TGTGCCAGCAGCTTGTTAGCGACCCCGGAAAATGAGCAGTTCTTC,CASSLLATPENEQFF
TRBJ1-1,.,TRBV11-2,.,TGTGCCAGCAGCTTAGACATTATCACTGAAGCTTTCTTT,CASSLDIITEAFF
TRBJ2-7,.,TRBV28,.,TGTGCCAGCAGCGCTGCGGACAGTCACTACGAGCAGTACTTC,CASSAADSHYEQYF
TRBJ2-7,TRBD2,TRBV28,.,TGTGCCAGCAGCCGACCGGGCGGGAGCTCCTACGAGCAGTACTTC,CASSRPGGSSYEQYF
TRBJ2-5,TRBD2,TRBV28,.,TGTGCCAGCAGTCCTCCCCCGACTAGCGGAGCCCAAGAGACCCAGTACTTC,CASSPPPTSGAQETQYF
TRBJ2-3,TRBD2,TRBV10-3,.,TGTGCCATCAACCGCGGGAGTACAGATACGCAGTATTTT,CAINRGSTDTQYF
TRBJ2-5,.,TRBV20-1,.,TGCAGTGTGGGCGCGGAAGAGACCCAGTACTTC,CSVGAEETQYF
TRBJ1-2,TRBD1,TRBV7-9,.,TGTGCCAGCAGCTTAACGGGGGAACCTGGGACAGGGTTTTATGGCTACACCTTC,CASSLTGEPGTGFYGYTF
TRBJ2-1,TRBD2,TRBV30,.,TGTGCCTGGAGTGTACTAGCGGGAGGGTCTGCGGTCTTC,CAWSVLAGGSAVF
TRBJ1-2,TRBD1,TRBV15,.,TGTGCCACCAGCTGGGGACAGAACTATGGCTACACCTTC,CATSWGQNYGYTF
TRBJ2-7,.,TRBV2,.,TGTGCCAGCAGTGGCCAGACAGGGACTCCCTACGAGCAGTACTTC,CASSGQTGTPYEQYF
TRBJ1-1,.,TRBV14,.,TGTGCCAGCAGCCAATCAGGGACCGTGAATGCTTTCTTT,CASSQSGTVNAFF
TRBJ2-2,TRBD1,TRBV28,.,TGTGCCAGCAGTTCTGCCGGGACAGGGGTAGGCGGGGAGCTGTTTTTT,CASSSAGTGVGGELFF
TRBJ2-7,TRBD1,TRBV5-1,.,TGCGCCAGCAGCACCCGACAGGGGCCCTACGAGCAGTACTTC,CASSTRQGPYEQYF
TRBJ2-2,TRBD1,TRBV4-2,.,TGTGCCAGCAGCCAGGGGGGGACAGGGGACAACACCGGGGAGCTGTTTTTT,CASSQGGTGDNTGELFF
TRBJ1-2,.,TRBV7-9,once,TGTGCCAGCAGCTTATTTCAGGGTGGCTACACCTTC,CASSLFQGGYTF
TRBJ1-4,TRBD1,TRBV5-1,.,TGCGCCAGCAAGGGGAGACAGGGCGAAAAACTGTTTTTT,CASKGRQGEKLFF
TRBJ2-2,.,TRBV5-1,.,TGCGCCAGCAGCTTAGGGGAGGCCGGGGAGCTGTTTTTT,CASSLGEAGELFF
TRBJ1-2,.,TRBV14,.,TGTGCCAGCAGCCCCGGGGGGGGGCTAGCTAACTATGGCTACACCTTC,CASSPGGGLANYGYTF
TRBJ2-2,.,TRBV9,.,TGTGCCGCGACCGCTGGGGAGCTGTTTTTT,CAATAGELFF